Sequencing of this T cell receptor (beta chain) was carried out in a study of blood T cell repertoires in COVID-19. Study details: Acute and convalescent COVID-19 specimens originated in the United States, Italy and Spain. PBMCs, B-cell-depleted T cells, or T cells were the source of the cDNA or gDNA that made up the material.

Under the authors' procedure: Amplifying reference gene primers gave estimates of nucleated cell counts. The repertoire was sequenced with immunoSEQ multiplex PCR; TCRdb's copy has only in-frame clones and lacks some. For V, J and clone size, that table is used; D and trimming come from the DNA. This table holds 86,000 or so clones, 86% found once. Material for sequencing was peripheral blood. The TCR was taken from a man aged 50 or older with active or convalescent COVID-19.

CDR3 in amino acids: CASRSQGNTEAFF. CDR3 DNA: TGTGCCAGTAGGTCACAGGGGAACACTGAAGCTTTCTTT. The rearrangement joins TRBV19 to TRBJ1-1, with D tentatively TRBD1 (6 bases). CDR1 LNHDA and CDR2 SQIVND come from the germline V gene (reference sequence). V lost 6 bases to trimming and J lost 1 base, with 9 bases between them. The CDR3 is 13 residues long.